This TCR beta chain was sequenced during a study of cytomegalovirus exposure and HLA in healthy donors. Study results and caveats: Most sequenced TCRs were rare (though some public TCRs occurred in many donors). An analysis done earlier found most TCR beta V segments productive about 87% or about 30% of the time. It was reported that the classifier diagnosed cytomegalovirus status with high specificity and sensitivity in both the original and validation cohorts. Another analysis was done later, and it associated roughly 15,000 TCR beta sequences with HLA alleles at 0.05 false discovery rate.

The PCR employed 60 Vbeta primers together with 13 Jbeta primers. Repertoires were generated with immunoSEQ multiplex PCR, while TCRdb's copy carries only in-frame clones and drops some. The profile covers 95,000 to 150,000 clones, with more than 55% appearing a single time and about 1.5% taken by the ten largest. This clone was observed a single time. No antigen is known for it. The ends were cut back, 4 bases at V and 3 bases at J, with 15 bases in the middle. From germline, CDR1 is SQVTM and CDR2 ANQGSEA. The CDR3 covers 14 residues. This chain connects TRBV29-1 to TRBJ1-1, with unresolved D. Sequenced: PBMCs. The sequence came from a man younger than 30 in good health and CMV-seronegative. The chain's CDR3 is CSVASNFGYTEAFF. The DNA for the CDR3 is TGCAGCGTTGCGTCCAACTTCGGGTACACTGAAGCTTTCTTT.